A selection of T cell receptor beta chains follows, all from one sample in a study of T cell responses to AZD1222 COVID-19 vaccine. Generated by immunoSEQ multiplex PCR, the TCRdb table keeps only in-frame clones and is missing some. The sample contains over 45,000 clones, 85% to 90% of which appear only once. The starting material was peripheral blood, obtained on day 0 of MenACWY control vaccination. The receptors derive from an adult in good health. Both conserved end residues are part of each CDR3. The D gene is left open where the match is weak. Only some rows state a clone size, as once, few, many or a class for expanded clones.

j_call: TRBJ2-5
d_call: TRBD1
v_call: TRBV7-2
clone_size: once
cdr3_aa: CASSSRDSQETQYF
cdr3_nt: TGTGCCAGCAGCTCCCGGGACAGTCAAGAGACCCAGTACTTC

j_call: TRBJ1-5
d_call: NA
v_call: TRBV2
clone_size: NA
cdr3_aa: CASSPPGLRGGQPQHF
cdr3_nt: TGTGCCAGCAGCCCCCCGGGACTCAGAGGGGGTCAGCCCCAGCATTTT

j_call: TRBJ1-5
d_call: NA
v_call: TRBV6-5
clone_size: NA
cdr3_aa: CASRLRTGSNQPQHF
cdr3_nt: TGTGCCAGCAGACTGAGGACGGGGAGCAATCAGCCCCAGCATTTT

j_call: TRBJ1-1
d_call: TRBD1
v_call: TRBV15
clone_size: NA
cdr3_aa: CATSRLQGAGLNTEAFF
cdr3_nt: TGTGCCACCAGCAGGTTACAGGGGGCGGGCTTGAACACTGAAGCTTTCTTT

j_call: TRBJ1-6
d_call: TRBD1
v_call: TRBV9
clone_size: NA
cdr3_aa: CASSPGQGRNSPLHF
cdr3_nt: TGTGCCAGCAGCCCCGGACAGGGTCGTAATTCACCCCTCCACTTT

j_call: TRBJ2-3
d_call: TRBD1
v_call: TRBV30
clone_size: once
cdr3_aa: CAWANRTGTDTQYF
cdr3_nt: TGTGCCTGGGCGAACCGGACAGGTACAGATACGCAGTATTTT

j_call: TRBJ2-3
d_call: NA
v_call: TRBV29-1
clone_size: NA
cdr3_aa: CSVEGLSADTQYF
cdr3_nt: TGCAGCGTTGAAGGGCTTTCAGCAGATACGCAGTATTTT

j_call: TRBJ1-1
d_call: NA
v_call: TRBV30
clone_size: few
cdr3_aa: CAWTRGAPNTEAFF
cdr3_nt: TGTGCCTGGACAAGAGGGGCGCCGAACACTGAAGCTTTCTTT

j_call: TRBJ2-7
d_call: TRBD1
v_call: TRBV11-3
clone_size: NA
cdr3_aa: CASSSGTGSYEQYF
cdr3_nt: TGTGCCAGCAGCTCCGGGACAGGGTCCTACGAGCAGTACTTC

j_call: TRBJ2-4
d_call: NA
v_call: TRBV19
clone_size: NA
cdr3_aa: CASSIGDALAKNIQYF
cdr3_nt: TGTGCCAGTAGTATAGGGGACGCACTAGCCAAAAACATTCAGTACTTC

j_call: TRBJ1-6
d_call: NA
v_call: TRBV6-6
clone_size: NA
cdr3_aa: CASSRRTYSSYNSPLHF
cdr3_nt: TGTGCCAGCAGTCGAAGGACATACAGCTCCTATAATTCACCCCTCCACTTT

j_call: TRBJ2-1
d_call: NA
v_call: TRBV11-3
clone_size: NA
cdr3_aa: CASSRAPTGHNEQFF
cdr3_nt: TGTGCCAGCAGCCGAGCCCCCACGGGGCACAATGAGCAGTTCTTC

j_call: TRBJ1-1
d_call: NA
v_call: TRBV19
clone_size: NA
cdr3_aa: CASSIVFETVNTEAFF
cdr3_nt: TGTGCCAGTAGTATAGTTTTTGAGACAGTGAACACTGAAGCTTTCTTT

j_call: TRBJ2-5
d_call: NA
v_call: TRBV28
clone_size: NA
cdr3_aa: CASSSLAYQETQYF
cdr3_nt: TGTGCCAGCAGTTCCCTAGCGTACCAAGAGACCCAGTACTTC

j_call: TRBJ2-5
d_call: NA
v_call: TRBV30
clone_size: few
cdr3_aa: CAWRAGGAETQYF
cdr3_nt: TGTGCCTGGAGGGCCGGTGGGGCTGAGACCCAGTACTTC

j_call: TRBJ1-5
d_call: NA
v_call: TRBV7-2
clone_size: NA
cdr3_aa: CASSPSSNQPQHF
cdr3_nt: TGTGCCAGCAGCCCCTCAAGCAATCAGCCCCAGCATTTT

j_call: TRBJ1-1
d_call: NA
v_call: TRBV5-4
clone_size: NA
cdr3_aa: CASSLGQGMNTEAFF
cdr3_nt: TGTGCCAGCAGCTTGGGGCAGGGGATGAACACTGAAGCTTTCTTT

j_call: TRBJ2-7
d_call: TRBD1
v_call: TRBV5-4
clone_size: NA
cdr3_aa: CASSASGTAYEQYF
cdr3_nt: TGTGCCAGCAGCGCCTCCGGGACAGCCTACGAGCAGTACTTC

j_call: TRBJ2-3
d_call: NA
v_call: TRBV30
clone_size: NA
cdr3_aa: CAWSVRGIRTDTQYF
cdr3_nt: TGTGCCTGGAGTGTACGAGGAATACGCACAGATACGCAGTATTTT

j_call: TRBJ1-2
d_call: NA
v_call: TRBV18
clone_size: NA
cdr3_aa: CASSPDRTDRYGYTF
cdr3_nt: TGTGCCAGCTCACCCGATCGGACAGACCGTTATGGCTACACCTTC